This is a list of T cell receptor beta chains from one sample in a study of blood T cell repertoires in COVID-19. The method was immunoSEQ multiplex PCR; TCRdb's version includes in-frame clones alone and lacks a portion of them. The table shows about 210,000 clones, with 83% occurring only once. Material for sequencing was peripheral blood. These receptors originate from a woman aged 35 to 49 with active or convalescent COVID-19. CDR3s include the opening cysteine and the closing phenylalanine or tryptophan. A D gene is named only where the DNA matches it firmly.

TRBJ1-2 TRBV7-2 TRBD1 CASSTDRGNYGYTF TGTGCCAGCAGCACCGACAGGGGAAACTATGGCTACACCTTC
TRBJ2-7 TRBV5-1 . CASSLYGPGTYEQYF TGCGCCAGCAGCTTGTACGGCCCGGGAACCTACGAGCAGTACTTC
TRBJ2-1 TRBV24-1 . CATSDLGGAAYNEQFF TGTGCCACCAGTGATTTAGGGGGGGCAGCATACAATGAGCAGTTCTTC
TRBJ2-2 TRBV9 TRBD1 CASSRQSLQGVGGELFF TGTGCCAGCAGCCGTCAATCCCTACAGGGGGTTGGCGGGGAGCTGTTTTTT
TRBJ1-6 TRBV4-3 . CASSQEGGAGNSPLHF TGCGCCAGCAGCCAAGAAGGGGGGGCCGGTAATTCACCCCTCCACTTT
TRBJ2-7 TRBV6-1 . CASSEAPLTPYEQYF TGTGCCAGCAGTGAAGCCCCGCTGACTCCCTACGAGCAGTACTTC
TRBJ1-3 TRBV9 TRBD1 CASSRDRGPFSGNTIYF TGTGCCAGCTCCCGGGACAGGGGCCCTTTCTCAGGAAACACCATATATTTT
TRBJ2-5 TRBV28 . CASRGGGSETQYF TGTGCCAGCAGAGGCGGGGGCTCCGAGACCCAGTACTTC
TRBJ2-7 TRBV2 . CASSEAGGEQYF TGTGCCAGCAGTGAAGCAGGGGGCGAGCAGTACTTC
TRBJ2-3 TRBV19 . CASSRSIPDTDTQYF TGTGCCAGTAGTCGAAGCATTCCTGACACAGATACGCAGTATTTT
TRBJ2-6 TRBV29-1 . CSVSGGSLFPGANVLTF TGCAGCGTTTCCGGGGGAAGCCTATTCCCCGGGGCCAACGTCCTGACTTTC
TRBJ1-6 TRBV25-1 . CATRTPGHKNSPLHF TGTGCCACCAGGACGCCGGGACACAAAAATTCACCCCTCCACTTT
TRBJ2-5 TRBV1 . CTSSQETPGLAPQTQETQYF TGCACCAGCAGCCAAGAAACACCGGGACTTGCCCCACAAACTCAAGAGACCCAGTACTTC
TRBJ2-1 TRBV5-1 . CASSLAGLDNEQFF TGCGCCAGCAGCTTGGCCGGGTTAGACAATGAGCAGTTCTTC
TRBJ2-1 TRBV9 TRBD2 CASSVLSGSPSYNEQFF TGTGCCAGCAGCGTTCTTAGCGGGAGTCCCTCCTACAATGAGCAGTTCTTC
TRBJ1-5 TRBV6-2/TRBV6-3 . CASSTQGSNQPQHF TGTGCCAGCAGCACCCAGGGGAGCAATCAGCCCCAGCATTTT
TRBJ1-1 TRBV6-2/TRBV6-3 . CASSHIPGVGTEAFF TGTGCCAGCAGTCATATCCCCGGGGTAGGCACTGAAGCTTTCTTT
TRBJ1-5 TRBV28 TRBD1 CTSSDAGGRSGNQPQHF TGTACCAGCTCTGATGCAGGGGGCCGCTCTGGCAATCAGCCCCAGCATTTT